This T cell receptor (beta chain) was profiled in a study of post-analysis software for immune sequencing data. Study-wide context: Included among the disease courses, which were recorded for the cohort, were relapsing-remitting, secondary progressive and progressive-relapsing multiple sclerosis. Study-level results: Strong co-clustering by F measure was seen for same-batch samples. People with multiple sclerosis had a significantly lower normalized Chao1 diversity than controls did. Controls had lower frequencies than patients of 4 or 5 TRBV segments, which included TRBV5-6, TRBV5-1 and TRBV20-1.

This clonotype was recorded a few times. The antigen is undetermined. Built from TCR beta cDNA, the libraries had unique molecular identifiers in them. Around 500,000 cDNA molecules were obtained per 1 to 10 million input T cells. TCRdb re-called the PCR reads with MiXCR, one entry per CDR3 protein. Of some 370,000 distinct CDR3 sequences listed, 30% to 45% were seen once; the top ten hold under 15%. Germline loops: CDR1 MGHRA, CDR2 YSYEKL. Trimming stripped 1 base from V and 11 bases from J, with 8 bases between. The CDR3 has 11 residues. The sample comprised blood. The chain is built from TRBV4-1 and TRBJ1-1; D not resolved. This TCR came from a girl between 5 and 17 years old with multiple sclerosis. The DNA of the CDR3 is TGCGCCAGCAGCCAAGGAATACGGGCTTTCTTT. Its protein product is CASSQGIRAFF.